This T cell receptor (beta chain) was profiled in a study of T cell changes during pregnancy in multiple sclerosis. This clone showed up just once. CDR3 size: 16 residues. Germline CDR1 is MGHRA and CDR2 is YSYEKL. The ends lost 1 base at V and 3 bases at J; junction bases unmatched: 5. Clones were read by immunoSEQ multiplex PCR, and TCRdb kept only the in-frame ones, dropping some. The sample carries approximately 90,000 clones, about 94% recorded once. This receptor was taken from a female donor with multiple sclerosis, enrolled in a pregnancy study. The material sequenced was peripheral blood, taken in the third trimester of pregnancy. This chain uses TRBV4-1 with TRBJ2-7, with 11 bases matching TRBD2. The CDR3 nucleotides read TGCGCCAGCAGCCAAGCGCCGACTAGCGGGAACTACGAGCAGTACTTC. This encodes CASSQAPTSGNYEQYF.